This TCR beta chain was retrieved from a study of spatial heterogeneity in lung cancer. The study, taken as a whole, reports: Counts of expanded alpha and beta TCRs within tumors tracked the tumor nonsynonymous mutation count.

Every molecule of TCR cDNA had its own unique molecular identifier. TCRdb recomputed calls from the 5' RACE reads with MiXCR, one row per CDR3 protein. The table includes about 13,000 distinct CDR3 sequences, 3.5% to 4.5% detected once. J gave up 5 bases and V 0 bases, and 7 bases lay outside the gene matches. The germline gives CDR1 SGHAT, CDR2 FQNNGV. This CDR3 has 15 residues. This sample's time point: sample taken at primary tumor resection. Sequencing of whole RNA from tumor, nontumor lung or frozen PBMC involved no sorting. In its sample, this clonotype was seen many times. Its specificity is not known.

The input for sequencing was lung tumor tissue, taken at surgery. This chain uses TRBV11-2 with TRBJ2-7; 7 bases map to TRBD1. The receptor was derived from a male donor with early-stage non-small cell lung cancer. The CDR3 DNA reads TGTGCCAGCAGCTTAGATCATACAGGGGTCCACGAGCAGTACTTC. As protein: CASSLDHTGVHEQYF.